One TCR beta chain is described in this entry. Which antigen it targets is not known. Base qualities were left out, and no much larger clone turns up one base away. TCRbeta CDR3 regions were amplified from genomic DNA using the immunoSEQ Assay, a bias-controlled multiplex PCR. The paper's data handling went like this. The number of nucleated cells in each sample was estimated from the amplification of reference gene primers within the assay. Sequence reads were collapsed and filtered to measure the absolute abundance of every unique TCRbeta CDR3 rearrangement. For each sample, productive Simpson clonality was calculated by taking the square root of Simpson's diversity index across productive rearrangements. TCRdb stores this immuneACCESS table with in-frame sequences only. Part of the clones is absent; in the studies checked, under half of the shortfall reflects unresolved V genes, and no reason is known for the rest. V and J calls and clone size are copied from that table; D and trimming were computed from the DNA. The sample yields about 290,000 clones; under 90% were counted once. Of the sample, around 10% is held by the ten largest clones.

At one collaborating source in Seattle, patients were enrolled during active infection and were followed longitudinally through the course of disease. The collaborating institutions used their own protocols to collect whole blood in K2EDTA tubes. For TCRbeta analysis, collaborators shipped samples in one of three forms: frozen whole blood, isolated PBMCs, or DNA extracted from either of those sample types. The germline V gene yields MDHEN for CDR1 and SYDVKM for CDR2. Trimming removed 6 bases from V and 4 bases from J; the gene matches leave 8 bases unexplained. Including cysteine and phenylalanine, the CDR3 has 17 amino acids. The only DNA kept is the CDR3, 51 bases in frame from the first base. The entry originates in a study of blood T cell repertoires in COVID-19 (dated by TCRdb to 2020 to 2021). In the study overall: The collaborator samples originated in the United States, Italy and Spain and spanned the acute and convalescent phases of COVID-19. The dataset comprised deeply sampled blood TCRbeta repertoires from subjects exposed to, actively infected with, or recovered from COVID-19. Where HLA class I and class II types were available, the types were taken from metadata supplied by the sample provider, not from assay-based typing. A freely available public database, intended as a resource for researchers studying the immune response to SARS-CoV-2, is where the repertoires were released. The prospective study material was composed of cDNA or gDNA derived from T cells, B-cell-depleted T cells, or PBMCs. A de-identified subject ID, COVID-19 status, age in years and sex were almost always included in the sample metadata. Samples were obtained from the ongoing ImmuneRACE study (first 160 participants) and from 1,254 subjects provided by 6 global collaborators.

Findings and caveats that apply to the study as a whole: Clinical and demographic metadata were provided uncurated, with the amount varying by source and participant.

This clonotype originated in a woman in her 30s with COVID-19, enrolled during active disease. The chain is assembled from TRBV28 and TRBJ2-3, with 15 bases matching TRBD2. Material for sequencing was peripheral blood. The DNA is as follows: TGTGCCAGCAGAGGCAGGACTAGCGGGGGGGCCCCAGATACGCAGTATTTT. Its coded protein is CASRGRTSGGAPDTQYF.